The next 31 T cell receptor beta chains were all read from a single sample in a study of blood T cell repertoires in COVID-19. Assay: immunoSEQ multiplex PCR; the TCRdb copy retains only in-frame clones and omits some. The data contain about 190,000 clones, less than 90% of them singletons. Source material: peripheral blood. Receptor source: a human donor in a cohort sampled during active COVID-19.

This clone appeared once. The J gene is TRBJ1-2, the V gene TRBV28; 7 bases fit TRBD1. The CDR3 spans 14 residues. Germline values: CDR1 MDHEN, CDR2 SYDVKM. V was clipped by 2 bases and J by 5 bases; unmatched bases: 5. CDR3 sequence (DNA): TGTGCCAGCAGTTTAATCACAGGGGAGTATGGCTACACCTTC. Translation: CASSLITGEYGYTF.

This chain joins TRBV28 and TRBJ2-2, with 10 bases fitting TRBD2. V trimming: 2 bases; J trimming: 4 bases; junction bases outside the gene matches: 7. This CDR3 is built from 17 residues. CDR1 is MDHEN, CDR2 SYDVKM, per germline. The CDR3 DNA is TGTGCCAGCAGTTTAGGGGGACTAGCGATCAGCACCGGGGAGCTGTTTTTT. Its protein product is CASSLGGLAISTGELFF.

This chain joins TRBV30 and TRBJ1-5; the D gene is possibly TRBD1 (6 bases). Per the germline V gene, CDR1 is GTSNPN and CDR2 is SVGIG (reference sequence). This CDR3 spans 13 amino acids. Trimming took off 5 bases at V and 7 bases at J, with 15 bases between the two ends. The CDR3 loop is CAWSLRGGQPQHF. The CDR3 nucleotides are TGTGCCTGGTCCCTCAGGGGCGGACAGCCCCAGCATTTT.

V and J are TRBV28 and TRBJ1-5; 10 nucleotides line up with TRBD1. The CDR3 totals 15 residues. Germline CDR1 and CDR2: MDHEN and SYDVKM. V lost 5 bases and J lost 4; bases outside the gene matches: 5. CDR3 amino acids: CASSRPGQGNQPQHF. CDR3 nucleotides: TGTGCCAGCAGTAGGCCGGGACAGGGGAATCAGCCCCAGCATTTT.

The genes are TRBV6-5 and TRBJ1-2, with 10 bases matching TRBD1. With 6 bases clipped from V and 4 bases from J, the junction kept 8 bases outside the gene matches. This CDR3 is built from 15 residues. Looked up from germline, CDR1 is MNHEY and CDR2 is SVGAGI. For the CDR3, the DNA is TGTGCCAGCAGAAAAGGGACAGGGGCAACCTATGGCTACACCTTC. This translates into CASRKGTGATYGYTF.

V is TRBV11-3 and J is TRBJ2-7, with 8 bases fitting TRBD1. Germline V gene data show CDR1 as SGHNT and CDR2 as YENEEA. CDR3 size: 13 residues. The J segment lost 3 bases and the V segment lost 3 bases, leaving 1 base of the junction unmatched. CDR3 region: CASSLGQDYEQYF. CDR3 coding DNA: TGTGCCAGCAGCTTGGGACAGGACTACGAGCAGTACTTC.

The CDR3 here is CASSDDIYEQYV. The DNA for the CDR3 is TGTGCCAGCAGTGACGACATCTACGAGCAGTACGTC. The chain combines TRBV6-6 with TRBJ2-7; D remains unclear. The CDR3 spans 12 residues. Trimming cost V 5 bases and J 3 bases, with 8 bases left between them. Germline V gene lookup returns CDR1 MNHNY and CDR2 SVGAGI (reference sequence).

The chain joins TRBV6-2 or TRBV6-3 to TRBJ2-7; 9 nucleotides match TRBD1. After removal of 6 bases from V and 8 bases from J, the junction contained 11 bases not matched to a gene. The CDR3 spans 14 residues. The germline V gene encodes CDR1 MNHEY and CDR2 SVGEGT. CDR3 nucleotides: TGTGCCAGCAGCCGTTTTCCGGGACAGGGTCAGCAGTACGTC. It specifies CASSRFPGQGQQYV.

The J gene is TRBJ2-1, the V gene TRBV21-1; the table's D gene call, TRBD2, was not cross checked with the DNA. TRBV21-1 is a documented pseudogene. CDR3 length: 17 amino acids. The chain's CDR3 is CASPTRLASGSRHEQFF. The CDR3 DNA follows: TGTGCCAGCCCAACCCGGCTGGCTAGCGGGAGTAGGCATGAGCAGTTCTTC.

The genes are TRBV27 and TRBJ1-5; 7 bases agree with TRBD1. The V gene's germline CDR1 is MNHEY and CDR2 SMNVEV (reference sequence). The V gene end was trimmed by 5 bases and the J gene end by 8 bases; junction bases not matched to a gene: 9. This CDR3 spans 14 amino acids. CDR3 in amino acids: CASSMTGKGKPQHF. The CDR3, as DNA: TGTGCCAGCAGTATGACAGGGAAGGGGAAGCCCCAGCATTTT.

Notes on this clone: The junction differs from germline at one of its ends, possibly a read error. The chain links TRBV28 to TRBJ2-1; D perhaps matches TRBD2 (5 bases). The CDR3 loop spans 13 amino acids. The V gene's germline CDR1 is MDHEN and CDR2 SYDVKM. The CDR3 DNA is TGTGCCAGCAGTTTAAGTATGGACTTGAAGGTTCTCTTC. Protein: CASSLSMDLKVLF.

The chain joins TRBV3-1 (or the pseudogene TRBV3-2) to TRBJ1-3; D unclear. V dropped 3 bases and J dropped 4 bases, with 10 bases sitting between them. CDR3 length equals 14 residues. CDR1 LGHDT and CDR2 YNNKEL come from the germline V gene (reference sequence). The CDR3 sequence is CASSHPGTGNTIYF. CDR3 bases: TGTGCCAGCAGCCACCCGGGAACGGGAAACACCATATATTTT.

The CDR3 here is CASSYYRGNIQYF. The CDR3 coding sequence is TGTGCCAGCAGTTACTATCGGGGAAACATTCAGTACTTC. The chain is built from TRBV6-5 and TRBJ2-4, with TRBD2 as a possible D gene (5 bases). The germline V gene encodes CDR1 MNHEY and CDR2 SVGAGI. V dropped 1 base and J dropped 6 bases, with 7 bases sitting between them. This CDR3 has 13 residues.

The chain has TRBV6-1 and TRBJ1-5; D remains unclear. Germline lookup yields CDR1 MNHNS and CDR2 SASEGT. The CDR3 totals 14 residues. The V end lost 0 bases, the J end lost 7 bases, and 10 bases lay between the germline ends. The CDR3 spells CASSEARLGQPQHF. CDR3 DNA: TGTGCCAGCAGTGAAGCTCGGTTGGGCCAGCCCCAGCATTTT.

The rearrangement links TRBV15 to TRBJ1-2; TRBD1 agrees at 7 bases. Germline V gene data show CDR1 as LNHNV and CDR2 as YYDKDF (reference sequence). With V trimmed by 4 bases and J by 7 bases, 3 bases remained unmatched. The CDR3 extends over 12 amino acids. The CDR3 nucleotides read TGTGCCACCAGCACCGACAGGGCTGGCTACACCTTC. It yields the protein CATSTDRAGYTF.

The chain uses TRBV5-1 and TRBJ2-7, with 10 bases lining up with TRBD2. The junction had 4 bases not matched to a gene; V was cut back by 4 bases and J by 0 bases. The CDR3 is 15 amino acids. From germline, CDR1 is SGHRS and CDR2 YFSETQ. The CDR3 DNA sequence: TGCGCCAGCAGCCTGTCTAGCGGGGGCTCCTACGAGCAGTACGTC. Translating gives CASSLSSGGSYEQYV.

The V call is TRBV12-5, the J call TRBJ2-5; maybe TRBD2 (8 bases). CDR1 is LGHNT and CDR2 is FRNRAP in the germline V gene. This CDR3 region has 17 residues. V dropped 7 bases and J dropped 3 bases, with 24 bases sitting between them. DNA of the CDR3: TGTGCTAGTGTTGGACAGGATGAGCGGGAGCCGGAAGAGACCCAGTACTTC. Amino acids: CASVGQDEREPEETQYF.

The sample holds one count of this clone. The DNA of the CDR3 is TGCGCCAGCTCCAATAGGGCGGGAGGGGAGGAGACCCAGTACTTC. This gives the protein CASSNRAGGEETQYF. The chain is built from TRBV5-1 and TRBJ2-5, with TRBD2 matching over 9 bases. The trim removed 7 bases at V and 5 bases at J, leaving 12 bases unmatched. Germline CDR1 reads SGHRS; CDR2 reads YFSETQ. The CDR3 is made up of 15 amino acids.

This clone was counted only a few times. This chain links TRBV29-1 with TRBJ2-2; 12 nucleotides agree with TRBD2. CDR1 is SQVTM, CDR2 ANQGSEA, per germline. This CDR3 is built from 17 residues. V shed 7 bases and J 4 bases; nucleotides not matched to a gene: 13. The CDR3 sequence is CSAKGASGGEFTGELFF. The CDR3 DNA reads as TGCAGCGCCAAAGGGGCTAGCGGGGGGGAATTCACCGGGGAGCTGTTTTTT.

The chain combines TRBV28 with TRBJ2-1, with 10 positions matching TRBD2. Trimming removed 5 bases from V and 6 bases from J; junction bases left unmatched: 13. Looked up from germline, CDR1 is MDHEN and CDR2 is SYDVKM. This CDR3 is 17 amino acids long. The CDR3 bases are TGTGCCAGCAGTCCCCCCTCCGGGACTAGCGCGAGCAATGAGCAGTTCTTC. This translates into CASSPPSGTSASNEQFF.

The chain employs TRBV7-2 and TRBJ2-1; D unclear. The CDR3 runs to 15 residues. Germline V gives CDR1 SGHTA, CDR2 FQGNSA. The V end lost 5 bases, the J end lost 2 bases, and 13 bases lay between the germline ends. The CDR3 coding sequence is TGTGCCAGCAGCATACATATCCACGCCTACAATGAGCAGTTCTTC. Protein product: CASSIHIHAYNEQFF.

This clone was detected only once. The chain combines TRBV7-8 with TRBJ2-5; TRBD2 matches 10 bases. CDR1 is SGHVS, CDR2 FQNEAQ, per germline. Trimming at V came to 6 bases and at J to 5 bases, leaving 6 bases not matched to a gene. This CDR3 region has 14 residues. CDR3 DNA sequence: TGTGCCAGCAGGCTTAGCGGGGGGACCGAGACCCAGTACTTC. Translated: CASRLSGGTETQYF.

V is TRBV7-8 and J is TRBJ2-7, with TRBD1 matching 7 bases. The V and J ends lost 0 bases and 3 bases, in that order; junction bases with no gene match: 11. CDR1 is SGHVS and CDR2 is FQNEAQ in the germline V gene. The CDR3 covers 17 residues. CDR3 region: CASSLAVPGQAVYEQYF. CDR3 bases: TGTGCCAGCAGCTTAGCGGTTCCCGGACAGGCGGTCTACGAGCAGTACTTC.

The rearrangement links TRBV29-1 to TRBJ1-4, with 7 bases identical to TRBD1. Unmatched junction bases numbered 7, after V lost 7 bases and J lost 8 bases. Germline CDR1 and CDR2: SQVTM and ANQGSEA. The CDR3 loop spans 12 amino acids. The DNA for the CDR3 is TGCAGCGGTGGCAGACAGGGAGAAAAACTGTTTTTT. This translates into CSGGRQGEKLFF.

The CDR3 reads CASSEGLAGADTQYF. The CDR3 coding sequence is TGTGCCAGCAGTGAAGGACTAGCGGGAGCAGATACGCAGTATTTT. This sequence joins TRBV2 and TRBJ2-3; 12 bases are a match to TRBD2. V lost 1 base and J lost 4; bases outside the gene matches: 0. The length of the CDR3 is 15 residues. Germline-derived CDR1 and CDR2 are SNHLY and FYNNEI.

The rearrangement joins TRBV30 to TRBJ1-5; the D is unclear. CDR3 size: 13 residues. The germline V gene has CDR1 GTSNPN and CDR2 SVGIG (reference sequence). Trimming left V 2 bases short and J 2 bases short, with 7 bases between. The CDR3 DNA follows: TGTGCCTGGAGTTTGGAGCGCAATCAGCCCCAGCATTTT. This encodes CAWSLERNQPQHF. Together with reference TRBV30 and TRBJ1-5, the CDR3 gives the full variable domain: SQTIHQWPATLVQPVGSPLSLECTVEGTSNPNLYWYRQAAGRGLQLLFYSVGIGQISSEVPQNLSASRPQDRQFILSSKKLLLSDSGFYLCAWSLERNQPQHFGDGTRLSIL.

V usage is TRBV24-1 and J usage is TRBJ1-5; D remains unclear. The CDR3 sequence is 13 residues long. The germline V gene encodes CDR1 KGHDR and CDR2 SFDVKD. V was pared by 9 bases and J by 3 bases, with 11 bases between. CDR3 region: CATQRSPNQPQHF. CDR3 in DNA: TGTGCCACCCAGAGGTCCCCCAATCAGCCCCAGCATTTT.

The CDR3 DNA follows: TGTGCCAGCAGTTCCAGGGGCAATGAGCAGTTCTTC. Protein sequence: CASSSRGNEQFF. The V call is TRBV27, the J call TRBJ2-1, with a tentative D call TRBD1 (6 bases). Germline CDR1 reads MNHEY; CDR2 reads SMNVEV (reference sequence). CDR3 length equals 12 residues. V was pared by 4 bases and J by 6 bases, with 7 bases between.

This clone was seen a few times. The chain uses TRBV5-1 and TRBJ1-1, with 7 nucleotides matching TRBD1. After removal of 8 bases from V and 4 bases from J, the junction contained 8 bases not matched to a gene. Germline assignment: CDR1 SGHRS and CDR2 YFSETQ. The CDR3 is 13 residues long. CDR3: CARLGQPCTEAFF. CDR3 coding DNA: TGCGCCAGGTTGGGACAGCCTTGCACTGAAGCTTTCTTT.

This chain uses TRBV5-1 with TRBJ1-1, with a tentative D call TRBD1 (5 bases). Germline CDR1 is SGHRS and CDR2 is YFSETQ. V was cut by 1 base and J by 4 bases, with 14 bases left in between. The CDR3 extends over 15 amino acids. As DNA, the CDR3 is TGCGCCAGCAGCTTGAATCCGGGGGGTGTCACTGAAGCTTTCTTT. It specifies CASSLNPGGVTEAFF. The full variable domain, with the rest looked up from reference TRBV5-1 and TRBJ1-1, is KAGVTQTPRYLIKTRGQQVTLSCSPISGHRSVSWYQQTPGQGLQFLFEYFSETQRNKGNFPGRFSGRQFSNSRSEMNVSTLELGDSALYLCASSLNPGGVTEAFFGQGTRLTVV.

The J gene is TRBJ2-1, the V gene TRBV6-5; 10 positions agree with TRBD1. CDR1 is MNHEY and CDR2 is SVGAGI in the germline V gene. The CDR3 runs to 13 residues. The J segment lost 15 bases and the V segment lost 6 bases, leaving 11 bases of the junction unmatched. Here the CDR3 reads CASRPGTGVFPFF. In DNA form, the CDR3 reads TGTGCCAGCAGACCCGGGACAGGGGTCTTTCCGTTCTTC.